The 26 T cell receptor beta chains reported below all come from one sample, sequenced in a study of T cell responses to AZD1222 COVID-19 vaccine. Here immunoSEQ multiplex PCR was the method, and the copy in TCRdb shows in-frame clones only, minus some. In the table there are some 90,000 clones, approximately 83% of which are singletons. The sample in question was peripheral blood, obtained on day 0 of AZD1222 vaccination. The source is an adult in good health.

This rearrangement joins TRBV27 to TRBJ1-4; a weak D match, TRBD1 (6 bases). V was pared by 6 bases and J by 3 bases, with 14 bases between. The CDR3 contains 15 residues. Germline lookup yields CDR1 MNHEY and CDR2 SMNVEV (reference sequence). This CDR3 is CASRGRAGANEKLFF. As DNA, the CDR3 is TGTGCCAGCAGGGGAAGGGCAGGGGCTAATGAAAAACTGTTTTTT.

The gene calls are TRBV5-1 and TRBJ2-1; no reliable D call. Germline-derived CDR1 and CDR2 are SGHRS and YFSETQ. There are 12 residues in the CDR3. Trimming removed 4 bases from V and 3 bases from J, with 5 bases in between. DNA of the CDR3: TGCGCCAGCAGCCCGGACTACAATGAGCAGTTCTTC. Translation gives CASSPDYNEQFF.

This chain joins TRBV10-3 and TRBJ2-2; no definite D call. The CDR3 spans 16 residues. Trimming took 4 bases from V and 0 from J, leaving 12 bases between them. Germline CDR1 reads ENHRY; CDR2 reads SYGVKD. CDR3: CAISVSGPANTGELFF. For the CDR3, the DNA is TGTGCCATCAGTGTATCCGGCCCCGCGAACACCGGGGAGCTGTTTTTT.

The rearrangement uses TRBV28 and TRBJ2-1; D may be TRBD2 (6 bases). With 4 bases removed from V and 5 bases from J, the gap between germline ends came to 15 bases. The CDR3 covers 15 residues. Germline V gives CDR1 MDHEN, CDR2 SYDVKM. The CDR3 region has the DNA TGTGCCAGCAGTTCTGACAACGGGGGAGACAATGAGCAGTTCTTC. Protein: CASSSDNGGDNEQFF. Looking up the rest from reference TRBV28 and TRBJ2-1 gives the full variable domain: DVKVTQSSRYLVKRTGEKVFLECVQDMDHENMFWYRQDPGLGLRLIYFSYDVKMKEKGDIPEGYSVSREKKERFSLILESASTNQTSMYLCASSSDNGGDNEQFFGPGTRLTVL.

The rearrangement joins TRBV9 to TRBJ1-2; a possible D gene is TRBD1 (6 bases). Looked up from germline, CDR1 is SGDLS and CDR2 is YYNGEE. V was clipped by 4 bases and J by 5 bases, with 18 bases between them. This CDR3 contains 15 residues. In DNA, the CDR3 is TGTGCCAGCAGCCCAGCCTGGGGGCAGGGGTATGGCTACACCTTC. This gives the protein CASSPAWGQGYGYTF.

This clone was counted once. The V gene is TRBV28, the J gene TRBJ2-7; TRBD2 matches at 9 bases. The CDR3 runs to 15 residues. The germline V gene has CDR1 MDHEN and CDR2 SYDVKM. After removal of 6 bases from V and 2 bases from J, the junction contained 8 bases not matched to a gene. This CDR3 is CASSSFLAGTYEQYF. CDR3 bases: TGTGCCAGCAGCTCATTCCTAGCGGGAACCTACGAGCAGTACTTC. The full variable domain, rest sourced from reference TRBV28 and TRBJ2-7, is DVKVTQSSRYLVKRTGEKVFLECVQDMDHENMFWYRQDPGLGLRLIYFSYDVKMKEKGDIPEGYSVSREKKERFSLILESASTNQTSMYLCASSSFLAGTYEQYFGPGTRLTVT.

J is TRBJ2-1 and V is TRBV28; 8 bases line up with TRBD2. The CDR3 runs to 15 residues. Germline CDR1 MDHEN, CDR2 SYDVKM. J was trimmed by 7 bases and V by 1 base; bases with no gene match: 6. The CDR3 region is CASSLYREGLNEQFF. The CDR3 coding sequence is TGTGCCAGCAGTTTATACCGGGAGGGCCTAAATGAGCAGTTCTTC.

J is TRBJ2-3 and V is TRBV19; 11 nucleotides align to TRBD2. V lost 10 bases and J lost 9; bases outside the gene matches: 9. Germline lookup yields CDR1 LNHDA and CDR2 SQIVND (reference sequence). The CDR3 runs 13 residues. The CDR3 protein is CATQLAGVRTQYF. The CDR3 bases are TGTGCCACCCAACTAGCGGGAGTTCGGACGCAGTATTTT.

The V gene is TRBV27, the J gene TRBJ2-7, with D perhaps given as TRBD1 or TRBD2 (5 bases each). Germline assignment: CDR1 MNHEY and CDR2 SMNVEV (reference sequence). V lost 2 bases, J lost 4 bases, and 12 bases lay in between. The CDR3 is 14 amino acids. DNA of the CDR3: TGTGCCAGCAGTTTAACCGGGACCTCATACGAGCAGTACTTC. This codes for CASSLTGTSYEQYF.

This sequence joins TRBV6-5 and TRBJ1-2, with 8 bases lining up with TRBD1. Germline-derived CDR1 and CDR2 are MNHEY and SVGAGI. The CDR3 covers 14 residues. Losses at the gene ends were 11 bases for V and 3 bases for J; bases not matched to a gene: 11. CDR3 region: CALRRQGADYGYTF. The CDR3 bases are TGTGCCCTCCGGCGGCAGGGGGCTGACTATGGCTACACCTTC.

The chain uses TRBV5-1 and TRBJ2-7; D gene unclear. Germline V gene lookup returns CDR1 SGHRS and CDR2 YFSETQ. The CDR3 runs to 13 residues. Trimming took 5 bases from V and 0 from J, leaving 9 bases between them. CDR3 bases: TGCGCCAGCAGTGAACCAAGCTCCTACGAGCAGTACTTC. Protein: CASSEPSSYEQYF.

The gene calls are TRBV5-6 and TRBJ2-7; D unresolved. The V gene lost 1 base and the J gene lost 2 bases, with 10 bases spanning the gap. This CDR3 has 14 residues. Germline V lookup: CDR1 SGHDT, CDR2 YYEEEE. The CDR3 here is CASSLIKGTYEQYF. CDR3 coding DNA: TGTGCCAGCAGCTTGATCAAGGGCACCTACGAGCAGTACTTC. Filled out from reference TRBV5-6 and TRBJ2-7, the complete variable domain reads DAGVTQSPTHLIKTRGQQVTLRCSPKSGHDTVSWYQQALGQGPQFIFQYYEEEERQRGNFPDRFSGHQFPNYSSELNVNALLLGDSALYLCASSLIKGTYEQYFGPGTRLTVT.

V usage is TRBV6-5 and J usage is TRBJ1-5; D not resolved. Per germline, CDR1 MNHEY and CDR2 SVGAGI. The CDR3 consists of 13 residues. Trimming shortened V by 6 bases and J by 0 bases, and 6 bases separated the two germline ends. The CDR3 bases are TGTGCCAGCAGGTTATATAGCAATCAGCCCCAGCATTTT. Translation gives CASRLYSNQPQHF.

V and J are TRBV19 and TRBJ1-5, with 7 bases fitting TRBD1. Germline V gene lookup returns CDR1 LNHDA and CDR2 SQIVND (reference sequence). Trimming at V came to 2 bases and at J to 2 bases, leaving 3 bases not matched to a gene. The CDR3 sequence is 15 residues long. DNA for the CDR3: TGTGCCAGTAGTATATACGGACAGGGCAATCAGCCCCAGCATTTT. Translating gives CASSIYGQGNQPQHF.

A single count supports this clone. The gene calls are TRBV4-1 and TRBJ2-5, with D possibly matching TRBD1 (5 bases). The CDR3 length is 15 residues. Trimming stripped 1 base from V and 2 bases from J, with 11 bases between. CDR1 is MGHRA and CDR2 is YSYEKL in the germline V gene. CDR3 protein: CASSQARTSQETQYF. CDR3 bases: TGCGCCAGCAGCCAAGCTAGGACATCACAAGAGACCCAGTACTTC.

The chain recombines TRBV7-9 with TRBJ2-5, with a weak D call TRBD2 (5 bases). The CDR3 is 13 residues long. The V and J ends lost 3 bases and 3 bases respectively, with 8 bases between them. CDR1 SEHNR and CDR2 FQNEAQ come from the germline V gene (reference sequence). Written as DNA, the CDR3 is TGTGCCAGCAGCTTGGACTTAAAAGAGACCCAGTACTTC. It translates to CASSLDLKETQYF. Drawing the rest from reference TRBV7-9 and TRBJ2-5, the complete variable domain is DTGVSQNPRHKITKRGQNVTFRCDPISEHNRLYWYRQTLGQGPEFLTYFQNEAQLEKSRLLSDRFSAERPKGSFSTLEIQRTEQGDSAMYLCASSLDLKETQYFGPGTRLLVL.

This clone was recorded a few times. DNA for the CDR3: TGTGCCAGCAGCGTAGCTACGGGACGATCCTACGAGCAGTACTTC. Translating it yields CASSVATGRSYEQYF. The chain couples TRBV9 to TRBJ2-7; D may be TRBD1 or TRBD2 (5 bases each). V was trimmed by 0 bases and J by 1 base, leaving 11 bases between them. Germline CDR1 is SGDLS and CDR2 is YYNGEE. This CDR3 is built from 15 residues.

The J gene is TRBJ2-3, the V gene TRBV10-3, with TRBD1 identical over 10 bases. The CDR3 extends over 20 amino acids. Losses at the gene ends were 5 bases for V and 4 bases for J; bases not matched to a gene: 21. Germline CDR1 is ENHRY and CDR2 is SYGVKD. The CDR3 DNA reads TGTGCCATCAGTCCAGACCGGGACAGGGGTGGACTAGGGGTCCCAGATACGCAGTATTTT. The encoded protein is CAISPDRDRGGLGVPDTQYF.

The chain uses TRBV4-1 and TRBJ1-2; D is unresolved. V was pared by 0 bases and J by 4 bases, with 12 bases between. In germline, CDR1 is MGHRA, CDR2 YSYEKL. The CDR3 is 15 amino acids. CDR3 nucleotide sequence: TGCGCCAGCAGCCAAGATTCGGCGGCCACCTATGGCTACACCTTC. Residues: CASSQDSAATYGYTF.

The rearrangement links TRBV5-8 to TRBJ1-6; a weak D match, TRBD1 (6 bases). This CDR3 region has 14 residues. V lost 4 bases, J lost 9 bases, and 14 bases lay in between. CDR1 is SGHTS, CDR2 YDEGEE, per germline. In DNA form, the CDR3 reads TGTGCCAGCAGCCAACAGGGAGGGTCTTCACCCCTCCACTTT. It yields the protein CASSQQGGSSPLHF.

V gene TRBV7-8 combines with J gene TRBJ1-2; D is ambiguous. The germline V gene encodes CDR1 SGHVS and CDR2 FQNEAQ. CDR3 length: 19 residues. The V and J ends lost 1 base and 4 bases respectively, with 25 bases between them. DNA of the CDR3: TGTGCCAGCAGCTTAGTAATACGCGGGAGCACCTACCCCCTCTATGGCTACACCTTC. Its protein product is CASSLVIRGSTYPLYGYTF.

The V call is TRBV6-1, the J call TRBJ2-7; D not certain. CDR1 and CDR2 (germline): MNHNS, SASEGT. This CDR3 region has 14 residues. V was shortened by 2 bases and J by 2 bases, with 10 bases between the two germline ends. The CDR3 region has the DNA TGTGCCAGCAGTGAACAGTCAGGCCCCTACGAGCAGTACTTC. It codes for CASSEQSGPYEQYF.

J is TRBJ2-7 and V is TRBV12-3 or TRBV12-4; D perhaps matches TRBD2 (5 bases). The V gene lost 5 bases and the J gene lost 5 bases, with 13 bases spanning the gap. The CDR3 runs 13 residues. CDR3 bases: TGTGCCAGCAGTCTCTCGGACTGGAACGAGCAGTACTTC. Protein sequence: CASSLSDWNEQYF.

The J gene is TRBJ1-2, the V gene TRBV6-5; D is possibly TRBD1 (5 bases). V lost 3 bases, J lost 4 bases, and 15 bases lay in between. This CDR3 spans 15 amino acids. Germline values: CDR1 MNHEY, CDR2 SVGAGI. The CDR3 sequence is CASSYSFSGGYGYTF. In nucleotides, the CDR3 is TGTGCCAGCAGTTATTCATTCTCTGGGGGCTATGGCTACACCTTC.

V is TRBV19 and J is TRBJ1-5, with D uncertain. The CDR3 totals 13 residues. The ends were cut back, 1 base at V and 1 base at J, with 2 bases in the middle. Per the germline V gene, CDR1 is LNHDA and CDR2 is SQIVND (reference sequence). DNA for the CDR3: TGTGCCAGTAGTATAGCCAGCAATCAGCCCCAGCATTTT. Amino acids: CASSIASNQPQHF.

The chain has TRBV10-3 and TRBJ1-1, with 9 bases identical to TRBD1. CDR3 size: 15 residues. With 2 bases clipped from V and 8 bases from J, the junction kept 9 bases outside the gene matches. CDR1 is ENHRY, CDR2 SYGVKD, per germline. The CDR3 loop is CAISEEGQGRREAFF. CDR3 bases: TGTGCCATCAGTGAGGAGGGACAGGGACGAAGAGAAGCTTTCTTT.